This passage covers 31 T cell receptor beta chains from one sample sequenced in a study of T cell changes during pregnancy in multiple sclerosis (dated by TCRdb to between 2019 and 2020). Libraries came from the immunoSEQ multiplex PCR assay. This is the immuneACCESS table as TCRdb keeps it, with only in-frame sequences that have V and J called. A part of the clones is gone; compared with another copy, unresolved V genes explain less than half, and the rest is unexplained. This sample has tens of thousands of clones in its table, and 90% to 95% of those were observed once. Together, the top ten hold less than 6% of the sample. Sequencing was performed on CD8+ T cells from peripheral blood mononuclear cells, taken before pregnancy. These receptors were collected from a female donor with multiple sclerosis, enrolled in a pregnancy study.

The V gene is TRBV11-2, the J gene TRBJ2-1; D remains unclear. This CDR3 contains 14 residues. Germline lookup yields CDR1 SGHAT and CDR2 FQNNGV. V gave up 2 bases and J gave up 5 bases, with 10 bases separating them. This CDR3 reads CASSLLHSNNEQFF. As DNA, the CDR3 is TGTGCCAGCAGCTTACTTCACAGTAACAATGAGCAGTTCTTC.

The CDR3, as DNA: TGCAGCGTTGAAGATCGGCAGGGGGGCTACAATGAGCAGTTCTTC. Translated, it gives CSVEDRQGGYNEQFF. The chain joins TRBV29-1 to TRBJ2-1; D perhaps matches TRBD1 (7 bases). V dropped 0 bases and J dropped 3 bases, with 12 bases sitting between them. Germline CDR1 reads SQVTM; CDR2 reads ANQGSEA. The CDR3 is made up of 15 amino acids.

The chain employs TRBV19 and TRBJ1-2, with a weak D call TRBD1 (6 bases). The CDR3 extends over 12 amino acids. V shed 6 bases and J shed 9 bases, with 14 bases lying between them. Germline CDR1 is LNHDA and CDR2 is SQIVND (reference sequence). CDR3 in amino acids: CASRPTGYSYTF. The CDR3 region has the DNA TGTGCCAGTAGGCCCACAGGGTATAGCTACACCTTC.

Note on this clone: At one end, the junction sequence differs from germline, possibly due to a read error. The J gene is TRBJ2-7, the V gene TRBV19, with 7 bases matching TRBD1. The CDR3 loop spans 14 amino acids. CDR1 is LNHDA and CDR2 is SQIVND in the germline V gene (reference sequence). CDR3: CASSPVVQGPLLFF. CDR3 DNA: TGTGCCAGTAGTCCCGTCGTACAGGGGCCACTACTATTTTTC.

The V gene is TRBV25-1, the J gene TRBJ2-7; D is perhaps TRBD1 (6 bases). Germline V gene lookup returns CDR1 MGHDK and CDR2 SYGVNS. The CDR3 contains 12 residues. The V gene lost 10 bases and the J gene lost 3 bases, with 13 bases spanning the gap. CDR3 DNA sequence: TGTGCCACTCTGAGGGGGAGCTACGAGCAGTACTTC. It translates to CATLRGSYEQYF.

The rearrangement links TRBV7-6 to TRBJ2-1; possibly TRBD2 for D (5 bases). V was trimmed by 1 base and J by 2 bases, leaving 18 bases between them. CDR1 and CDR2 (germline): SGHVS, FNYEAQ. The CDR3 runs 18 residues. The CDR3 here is CASSLDLTGSSPYNEQFF. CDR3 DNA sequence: TGTGCCAGCAGCTTAGACCTTACGGGGTCTAGTCCCTACAATGAGCAGTTCTTC.

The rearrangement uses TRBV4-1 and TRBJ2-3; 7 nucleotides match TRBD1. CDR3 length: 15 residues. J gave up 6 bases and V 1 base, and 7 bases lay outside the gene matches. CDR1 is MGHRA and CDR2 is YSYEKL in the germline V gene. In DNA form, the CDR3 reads TGCGCCAGCAGCCAAGGAGAGGGGGCGCTCGATACGCAGTATTTT. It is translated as CASSQGEGALDTQYF.

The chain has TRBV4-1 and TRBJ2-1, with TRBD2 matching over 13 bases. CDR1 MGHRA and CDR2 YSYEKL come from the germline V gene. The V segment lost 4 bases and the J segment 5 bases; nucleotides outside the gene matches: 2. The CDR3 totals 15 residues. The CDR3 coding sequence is TGCGCCAGCAGCCTCGGGACTAGCGGGAACAATGAGCAGTTCTTC. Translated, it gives CASSLGTSGNNEQFF.

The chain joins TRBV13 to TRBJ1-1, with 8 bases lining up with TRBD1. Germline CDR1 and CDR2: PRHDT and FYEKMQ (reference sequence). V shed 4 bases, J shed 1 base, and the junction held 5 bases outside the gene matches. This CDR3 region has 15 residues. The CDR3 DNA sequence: TGTGCCAGCAGCTCCCGGACAGGGACGAACACTGAAGCTTTCTTT. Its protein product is CASSSRTGTNTEAFF.

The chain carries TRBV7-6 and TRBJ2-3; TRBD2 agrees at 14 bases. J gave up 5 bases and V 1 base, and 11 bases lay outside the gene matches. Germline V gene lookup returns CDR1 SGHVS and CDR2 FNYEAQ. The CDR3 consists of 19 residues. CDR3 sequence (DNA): TGTGCCAGCAGCTTAGTAAGGACTAGCGGGAGGAATACGATAGATACGCAGTATTTT. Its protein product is CASSLVRTSGRNTIDTQYF.

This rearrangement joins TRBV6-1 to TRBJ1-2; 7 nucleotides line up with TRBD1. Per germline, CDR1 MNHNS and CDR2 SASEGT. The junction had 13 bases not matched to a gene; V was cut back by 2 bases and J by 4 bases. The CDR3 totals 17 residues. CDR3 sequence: CASSELSMGQIIYGYTF. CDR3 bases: TGTGCCAGCAGTGAACTGAGTATGGGACAGATAATCTATGGCTACACCTTC.

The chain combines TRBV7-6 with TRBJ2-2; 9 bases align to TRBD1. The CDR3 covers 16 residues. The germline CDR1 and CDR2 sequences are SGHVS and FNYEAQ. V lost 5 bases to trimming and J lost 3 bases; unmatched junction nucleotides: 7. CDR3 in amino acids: CASSANRGRDTGELFF. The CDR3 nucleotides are TGTGCCAGCAGCGCGAACAGGGGGCGCGACACCGGGGAGCTGTTTTTT.

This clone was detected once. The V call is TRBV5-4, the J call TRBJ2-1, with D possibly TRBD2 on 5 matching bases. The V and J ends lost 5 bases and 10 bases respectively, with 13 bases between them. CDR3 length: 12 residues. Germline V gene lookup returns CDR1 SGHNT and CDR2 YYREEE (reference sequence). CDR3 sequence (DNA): TGTGCCAGCAGTCAAGCGGCAGCGGAGCAGTTCTTC. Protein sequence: CASSQAAAEQFF.

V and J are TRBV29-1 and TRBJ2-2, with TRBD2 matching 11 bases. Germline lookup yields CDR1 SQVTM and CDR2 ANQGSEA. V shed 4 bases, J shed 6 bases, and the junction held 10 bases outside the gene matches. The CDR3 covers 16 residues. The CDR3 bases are TGCAGCGTTGTACTAGCGGGAGACCCACTCCCCGGGGAGCTGTTTTTT. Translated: CSVVLAGDPLPGELFF.

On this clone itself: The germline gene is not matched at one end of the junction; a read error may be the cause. Written as DNA, the CDR3 is TGCAGCGTTGATTTTCAGGCCAATAAGCAGTTCTTC. Protein sequence: CSVDFQANKQFF. This chain joins TRBV29-1 and TRBJ2-1; D unresolved. The CDR3 consists of 12 residues. The germline V gene has CDR1 SQVTM and CDR2 ANQGSEA.

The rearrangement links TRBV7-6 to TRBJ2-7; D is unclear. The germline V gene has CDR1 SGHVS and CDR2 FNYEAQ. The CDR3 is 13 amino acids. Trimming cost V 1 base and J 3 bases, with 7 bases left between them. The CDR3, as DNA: TGTGCCAGCAGCTTAGACAGTTTCTACGAGCAGTACTTC. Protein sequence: CASSLDSFYEQYF.

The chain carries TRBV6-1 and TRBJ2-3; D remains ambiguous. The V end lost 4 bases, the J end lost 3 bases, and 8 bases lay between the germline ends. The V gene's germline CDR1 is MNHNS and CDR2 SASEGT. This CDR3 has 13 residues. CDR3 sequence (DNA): TGTGCCAGCAGTGCAACAGAGACAGATACGCAGTATTTT. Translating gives CASSATETDTQYF.

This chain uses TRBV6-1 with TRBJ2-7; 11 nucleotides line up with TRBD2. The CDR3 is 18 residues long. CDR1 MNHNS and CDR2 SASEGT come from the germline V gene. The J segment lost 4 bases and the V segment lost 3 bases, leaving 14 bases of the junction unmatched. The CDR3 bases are TGTGCCAGCAGTGACGGGGGACTAGCGGAATCATTTCTATACGAGCAGTACTTC. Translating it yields CASSDGGLAESFLYEQYF.

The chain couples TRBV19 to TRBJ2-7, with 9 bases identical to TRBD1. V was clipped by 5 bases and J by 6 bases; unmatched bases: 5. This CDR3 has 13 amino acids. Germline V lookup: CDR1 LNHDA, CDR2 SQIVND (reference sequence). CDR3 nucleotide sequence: TGTGCCAGTAGTCCCCAACAGGGGGCCGAGCAGTACTTC. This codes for CASSPQQGAEQYF.

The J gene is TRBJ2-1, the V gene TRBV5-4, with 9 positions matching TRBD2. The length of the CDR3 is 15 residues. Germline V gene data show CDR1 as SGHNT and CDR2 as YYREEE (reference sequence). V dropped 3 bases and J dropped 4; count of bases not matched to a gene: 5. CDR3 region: CASSSGTSPYNEQFF. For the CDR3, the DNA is TGTGCCAGCAGCTCCGGGACTAGCCCATACAATGAGCAGTTCTTC.

The CDR3: CARGGDTEAFF. CDR3 DNA: TGTGCCAGGGGGGGGGACACTGAAGCTTTCTTT. The gene calls are TRBV2 and TRBJ1-1; a weak D match, TRBD1 (5 bases). Germline V gives CDR1 SNHLY, CDR2 FYNNEI. CDR3 length equals 11 residues. The V end lost 9 bases, the J end lost 3 bases, and 8 bases lay between the germline ends.

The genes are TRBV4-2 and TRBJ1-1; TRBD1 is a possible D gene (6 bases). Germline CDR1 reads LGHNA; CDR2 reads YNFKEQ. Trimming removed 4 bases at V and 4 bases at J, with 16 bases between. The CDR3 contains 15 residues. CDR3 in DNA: TGTGCCAGCAGCCTCGAGCTGGGGGCGGTCACTGAAGCTTTCTTT. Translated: CASSLELGAVTEAFF.

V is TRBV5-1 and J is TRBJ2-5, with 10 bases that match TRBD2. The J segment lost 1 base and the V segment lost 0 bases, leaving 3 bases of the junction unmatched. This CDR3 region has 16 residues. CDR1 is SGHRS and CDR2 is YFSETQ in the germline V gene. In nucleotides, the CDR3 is TGCGCCAGCAGCTTGGATTCTAGCGGGGGCCAAGAGACCCAGTACTTC. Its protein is CASSLDSSGGQETQYF.

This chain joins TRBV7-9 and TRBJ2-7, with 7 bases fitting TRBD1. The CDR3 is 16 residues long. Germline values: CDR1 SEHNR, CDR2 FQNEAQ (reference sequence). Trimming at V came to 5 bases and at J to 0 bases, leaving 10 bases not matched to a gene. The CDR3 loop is CASSTPGGPHSYEQYF. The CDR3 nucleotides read TGTGCCAGCAGCACACCAGGGGGTCCTCACTCCTACGAGCAGTACTTC.

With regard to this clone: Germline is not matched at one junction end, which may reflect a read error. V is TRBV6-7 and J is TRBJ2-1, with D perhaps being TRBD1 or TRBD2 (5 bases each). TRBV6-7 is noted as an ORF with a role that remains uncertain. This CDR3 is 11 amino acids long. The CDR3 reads CPREIYNEQFF. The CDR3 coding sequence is TGTCCCAGGGAGATCTACAATGAGCAGTTCTTC.

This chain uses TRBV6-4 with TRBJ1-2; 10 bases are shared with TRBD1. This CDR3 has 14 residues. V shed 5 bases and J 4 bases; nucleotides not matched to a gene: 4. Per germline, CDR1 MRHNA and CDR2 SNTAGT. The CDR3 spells CASSPTGGAYGYTF. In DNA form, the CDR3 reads TGTGCCAGCAGTCCGACAGGGGGCGCCTATGGCTACACCTTC.

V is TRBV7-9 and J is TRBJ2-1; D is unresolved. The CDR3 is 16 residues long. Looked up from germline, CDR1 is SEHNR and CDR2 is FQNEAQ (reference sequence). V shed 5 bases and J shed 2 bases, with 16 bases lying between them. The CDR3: CASSESRVAAYNEQFF. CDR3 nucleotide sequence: TGTGCCAGCAGCGAGAGCCGGGTCGCCGCCTACAATGAGCAGTTCTTC.

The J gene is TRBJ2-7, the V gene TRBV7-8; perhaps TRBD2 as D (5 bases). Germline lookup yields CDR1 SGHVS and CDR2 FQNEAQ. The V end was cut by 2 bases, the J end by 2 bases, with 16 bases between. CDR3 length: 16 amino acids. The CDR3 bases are TGTGCCAGCAGCTTAAACTTCAAGCGGAGCCCCTACGAGCAGTACTTC. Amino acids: CASSLNFKRSPYEQYF.

In nucleotides, the CDR3 is TGCGCCAGCAGTGTTAACTACGAGCAGTACTTC. Translation gives CASSVNYEQYF. This sequence joins TRBV10-2 and TRBJ2-7; no definite D call. This CDR3 region has 11 residues. In germline, CDR1 is WSHSY, CDR2 SAAADI. V was cut by 4 bases and J by 3 bases, with 4 bases left in between.

In nucleotides, the CDR3 is TGTGCCAGCAGCCCGGGACAGGGGAACTATGGCTACACCTTC. Encoded protein: CASSPGQGNYGYTF. This chain links TRBV6-4 with TRBJ1-2, with TRBD1 identical over 10 bases. V lost 6 bases, J lost 2 bases, and 3 bases stayed unmatched. CDR1 and CDR2 from the germline V gene are MRHNA and SNTAGT. The CDR3 loop spans 14 amino acids.

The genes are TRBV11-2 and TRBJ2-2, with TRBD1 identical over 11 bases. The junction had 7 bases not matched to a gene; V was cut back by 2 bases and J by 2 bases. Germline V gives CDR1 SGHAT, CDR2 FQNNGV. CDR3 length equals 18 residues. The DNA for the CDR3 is TGTGCCAGCAGCTTATTTCCCAGGACAGGGGGCAACACCGGGGAGCTGTTTTTT. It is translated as CASSLFPRTGGNTGELFF.